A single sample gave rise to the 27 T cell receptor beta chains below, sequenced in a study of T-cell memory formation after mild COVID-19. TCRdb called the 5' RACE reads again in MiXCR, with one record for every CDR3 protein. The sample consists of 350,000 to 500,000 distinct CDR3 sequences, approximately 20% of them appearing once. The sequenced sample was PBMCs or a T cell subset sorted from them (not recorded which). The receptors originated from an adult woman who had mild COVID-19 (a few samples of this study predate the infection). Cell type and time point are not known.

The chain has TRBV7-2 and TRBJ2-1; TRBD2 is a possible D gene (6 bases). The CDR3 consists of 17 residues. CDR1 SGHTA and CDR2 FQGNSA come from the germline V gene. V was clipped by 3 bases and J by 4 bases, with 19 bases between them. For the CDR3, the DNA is TGTGCCAGCAGCTTGGCCACAGCGGGCCGGGGTTACAATGAGCAGTTCTTC. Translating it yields CASSLATAGRGYNEQFF. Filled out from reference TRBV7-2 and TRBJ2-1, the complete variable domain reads GAGVSQSPSNKVTEKGKDVELRCDPISGHTALYWYRQSLGQGLEFLIYFQGNSAPDKSGLPSDRFSAERTGGSVSTLTIQRTQQEDSAVYLCASSLATAGRGYNEQFFGPGTRLTVL.

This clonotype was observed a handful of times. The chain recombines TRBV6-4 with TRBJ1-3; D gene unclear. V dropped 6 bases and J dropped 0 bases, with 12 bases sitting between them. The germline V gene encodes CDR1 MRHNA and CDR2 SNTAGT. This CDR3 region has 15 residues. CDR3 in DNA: TGTGCCAGCAGCCGTCCTGTATACTCTGGAAACACCATATATTTT. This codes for CASSRPVYSGNTIYF.

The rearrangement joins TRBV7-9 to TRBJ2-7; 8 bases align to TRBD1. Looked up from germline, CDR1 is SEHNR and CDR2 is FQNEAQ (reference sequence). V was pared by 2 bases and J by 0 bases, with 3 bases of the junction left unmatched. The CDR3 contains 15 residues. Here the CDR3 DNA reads TGTGCCAGCAGCTTACGGGACAGGTCCTCCTACGAGCAGTACTTC. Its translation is CASSLRDRSSYEQYF. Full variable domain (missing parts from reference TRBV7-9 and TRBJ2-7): DTGVSQNPRHKITKRGQNVTFRCDPISEHNRLYWYRQTLGQGPEFLTYFQNEAQLEKSRLLSDRFSAERPKGSFSTLEIQRTEQGDSAMYLCASSLRDRSSYEQYFGPGTRLTVT.

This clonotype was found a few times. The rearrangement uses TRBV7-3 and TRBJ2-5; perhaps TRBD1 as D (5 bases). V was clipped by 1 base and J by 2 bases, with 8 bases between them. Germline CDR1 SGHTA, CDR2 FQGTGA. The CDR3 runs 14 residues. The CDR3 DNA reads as TGTGCCAGCAGCTTAAGTCCAGGGCAAGAGACCCAGTACTTC. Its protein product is CASSLSPGQETQYF.

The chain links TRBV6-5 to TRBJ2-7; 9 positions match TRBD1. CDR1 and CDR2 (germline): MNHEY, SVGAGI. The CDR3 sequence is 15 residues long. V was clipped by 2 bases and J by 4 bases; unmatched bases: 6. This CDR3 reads CASSYTTGGGYEQYF. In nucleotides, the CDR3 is TGTGCCAGCAGTTACACGACAGGGGGAGGGTACGAGCAGTACTTC.

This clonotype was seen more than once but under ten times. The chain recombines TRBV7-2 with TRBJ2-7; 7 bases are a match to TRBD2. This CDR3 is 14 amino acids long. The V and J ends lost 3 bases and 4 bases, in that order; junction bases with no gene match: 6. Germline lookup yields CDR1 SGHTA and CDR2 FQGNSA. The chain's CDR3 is CASSLTGTNYEQYF. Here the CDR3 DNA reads TGTGCCAGCAGCTTGACCGGGACTAATTACGAGCAGTACTTC.

The CDR3 is CASSQTDRLYQETQYF. The CDR3 nucleotides read TGTGCCAGCAGCCAAACGGACCGGCTGTACCAAGAGACCCAGTACTTC. The chain employs TRBV3-1 and TRBJ2-5; no firm D call. The germline gives CDR1 LGHDT, CDR2 YNNKEL (reference sequence). CDR3 length: 16 amino acids. Trimming pared 2 bases from V and 0 bases from J, leaving 13 bases between.

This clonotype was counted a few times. CDR3 sequence: CASSLGPDGDYEQYF. DNA of the CDR3: TGCGCCAGCAGCCTAGGGCCCGACGGGGACTACGAGCAGTACTTC. V usage is TRBV4-1 and J usage is TRBJ2-7, with a tentative D call TRBD2 (5 bases). Trimming stripped 4 bases from V and 3 bases from J, with 16 bases between. This CDR3 comprises 15 residues. Germline V gene lookup returns CDR1 MGHRA and CDR2 YSYEKL.

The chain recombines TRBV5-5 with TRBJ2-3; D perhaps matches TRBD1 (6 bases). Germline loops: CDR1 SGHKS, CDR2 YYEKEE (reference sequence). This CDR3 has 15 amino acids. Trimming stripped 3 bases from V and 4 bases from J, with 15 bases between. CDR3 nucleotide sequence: TGTGCCAGCAGCTCACACATCAAGGGGGCAGATACGCAGTATTTT. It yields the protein CASSSHIKGADTQYF. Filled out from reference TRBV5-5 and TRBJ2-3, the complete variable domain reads DAGVTQSPTHLIKTRGQQVTLRCSPISGHKSVSWYQQVLGQGPQFIFQYYEKEERGRGNFPDRFSARQFPNYSSELNVNALLLGDSALYLCASSSHIKGADTQYFGPGTRLTVL.

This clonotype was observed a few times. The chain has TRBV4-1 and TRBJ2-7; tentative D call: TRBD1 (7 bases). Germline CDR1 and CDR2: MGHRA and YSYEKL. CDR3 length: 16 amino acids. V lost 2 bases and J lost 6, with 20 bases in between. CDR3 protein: CASSQLPKTGTREQYF. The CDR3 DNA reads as TGCGCCAGCAGCCAACTCCCAAAGACAGGGACTCGCGAGCAGTACTTC.

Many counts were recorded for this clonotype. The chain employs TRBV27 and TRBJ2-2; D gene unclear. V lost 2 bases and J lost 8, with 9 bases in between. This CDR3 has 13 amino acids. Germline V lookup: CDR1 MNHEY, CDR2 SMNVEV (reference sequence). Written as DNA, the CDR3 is TGTGCCAGCAGTTTAAGATACCTTGGGGAGCTGTTTTTT. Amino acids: CASSLRYLGELFF.

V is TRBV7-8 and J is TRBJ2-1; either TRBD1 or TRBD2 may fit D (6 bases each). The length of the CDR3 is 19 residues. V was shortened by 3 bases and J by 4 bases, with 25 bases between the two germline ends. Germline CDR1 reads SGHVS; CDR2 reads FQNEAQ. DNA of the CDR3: TGTGCCAGCAGCTTCAGTTCCGGGAGACGTGGGGGGACATACAATGAGCAGTTCTTC. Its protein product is CASSFSSGRRGGTYNEQFF.

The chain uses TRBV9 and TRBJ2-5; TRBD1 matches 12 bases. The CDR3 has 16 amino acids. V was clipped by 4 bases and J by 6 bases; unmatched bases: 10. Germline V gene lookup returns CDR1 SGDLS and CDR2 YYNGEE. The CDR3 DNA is TGTGCCAGCAGCCCATTACCGGGACAGGGGGCTCAGACCCAGTACTTC. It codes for CASSPLPGQGAQTQYF.

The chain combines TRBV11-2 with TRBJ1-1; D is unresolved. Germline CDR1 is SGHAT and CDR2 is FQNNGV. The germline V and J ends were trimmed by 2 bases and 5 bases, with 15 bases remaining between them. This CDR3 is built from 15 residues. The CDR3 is CASSLNPGMGTEAFF. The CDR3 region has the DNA TGTGCCAGCAGCTTAAATCCGGGGATGGGGACTGAAGCTTTCTTT.

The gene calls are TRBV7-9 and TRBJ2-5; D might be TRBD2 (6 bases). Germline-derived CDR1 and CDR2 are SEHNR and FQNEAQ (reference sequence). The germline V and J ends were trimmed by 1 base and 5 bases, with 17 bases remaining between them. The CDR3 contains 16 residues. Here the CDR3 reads CASSLVSGQKRETQYF. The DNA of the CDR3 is TGTGCCAGCAGCTTAGTCAGCGGGCAGAAACGGGAGACCCAGTACTTC.

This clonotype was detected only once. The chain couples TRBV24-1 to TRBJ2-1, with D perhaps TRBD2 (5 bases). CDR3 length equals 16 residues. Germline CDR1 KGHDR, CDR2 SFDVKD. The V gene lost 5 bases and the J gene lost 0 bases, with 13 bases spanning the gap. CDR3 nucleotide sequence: TGTGCCACCAGTGGGCGGGTTTCGCCCTCCTACAATGAGCAGTTCTTC. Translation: CATSGRVSPSYNEQFF.

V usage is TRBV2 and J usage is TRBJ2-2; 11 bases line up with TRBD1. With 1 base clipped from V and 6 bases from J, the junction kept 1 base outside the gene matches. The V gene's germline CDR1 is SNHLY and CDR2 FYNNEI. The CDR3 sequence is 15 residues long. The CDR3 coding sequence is TGTGCCAGCAGTGAAGGGGACAGGGGGGCCGGGGAGCTGTTTTTT. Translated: CASSEGDRGAGELFF.

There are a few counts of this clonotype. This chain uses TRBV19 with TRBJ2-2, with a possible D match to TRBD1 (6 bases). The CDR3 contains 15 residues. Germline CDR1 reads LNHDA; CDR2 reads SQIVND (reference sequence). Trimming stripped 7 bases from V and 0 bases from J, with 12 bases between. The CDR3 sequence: CASNDRRSNTGELFF. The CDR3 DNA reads TGTGCCAGTAACGACAGGCGGTCGAACACCGGGGAGCTGTTTTTT. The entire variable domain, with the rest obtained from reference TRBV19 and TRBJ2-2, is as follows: DGGITQSPKYLFRKEGQNVTLSCEQNLNHDAMYWYRQDPGQGLRLIYYSQIVNDFQKGDIAEGYSVSREKKESFPLTVTSAQKNPTAFYLCASNDRRSNTGELFFGEGSRLTVL.

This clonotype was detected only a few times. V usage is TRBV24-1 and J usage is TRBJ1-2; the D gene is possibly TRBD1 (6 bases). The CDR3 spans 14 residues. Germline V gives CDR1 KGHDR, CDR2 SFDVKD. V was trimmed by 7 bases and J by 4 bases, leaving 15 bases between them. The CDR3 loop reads CATSEEGTFYGYTF. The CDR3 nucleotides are TGTGCCACCAGCGAGGAGGGGACATTCTATGGCTACACCTTC.

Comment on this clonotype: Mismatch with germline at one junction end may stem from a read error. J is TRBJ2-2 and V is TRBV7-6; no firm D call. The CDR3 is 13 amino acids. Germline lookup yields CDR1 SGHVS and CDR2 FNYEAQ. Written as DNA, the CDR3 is TGTGCCAGCAGATTAGGAAACACCGGGGAGCTGTTTTTT. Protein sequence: CASRLGNTGELFF.

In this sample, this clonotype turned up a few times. CDR3 residues: CASRPQPNSNQPQHF. Here the CDR3 DNA reads TGTGCCAGCAGGCCGCAACCGAATAGCAATCAGCCCCAGCATTTT. The chain has TRBV6-5 and TRBJ1-5, with no clear D. The germline CDR1 and CDR2 sequences are MNHEY and SVGAGI. The CDR3 consists of 15 residues. V lost 6 bases, J lost 0 bases, and 12 bases lay in between.

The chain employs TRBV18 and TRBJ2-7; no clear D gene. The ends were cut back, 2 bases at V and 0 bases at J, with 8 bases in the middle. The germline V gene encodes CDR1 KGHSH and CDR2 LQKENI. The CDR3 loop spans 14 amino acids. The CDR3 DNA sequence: TGTGCCAGCTCACCAGGCAGCCACTCCTACGAGCAGTACTTC. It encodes CASSPGSHSYEQYF.

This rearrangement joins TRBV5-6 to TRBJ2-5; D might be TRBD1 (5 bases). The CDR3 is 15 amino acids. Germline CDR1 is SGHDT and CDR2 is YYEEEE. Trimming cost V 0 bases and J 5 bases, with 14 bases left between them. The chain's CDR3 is CASSLVGAGYETQYF. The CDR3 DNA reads TGTGCCAGCAGCTTGGTAGGGGCAGGGTATGAGACCCAGTACTTC.

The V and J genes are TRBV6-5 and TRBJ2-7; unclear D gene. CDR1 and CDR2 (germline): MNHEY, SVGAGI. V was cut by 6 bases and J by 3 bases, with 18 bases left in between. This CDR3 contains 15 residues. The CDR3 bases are TGTGCCAGCAGAAAACGGGCGGCTGTACACTACGAGCAGTACTTC. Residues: CASRKRAAVHYEQYF.

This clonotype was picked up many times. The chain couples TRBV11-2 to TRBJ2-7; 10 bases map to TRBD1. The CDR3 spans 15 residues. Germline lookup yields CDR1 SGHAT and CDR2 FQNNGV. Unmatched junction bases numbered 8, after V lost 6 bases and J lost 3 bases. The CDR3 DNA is TGTGCCAGCAGTTCTCCGGGACAGGGGTTCTACGAGCAGTACTTC. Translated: CASSSPGQGFYEQYF.

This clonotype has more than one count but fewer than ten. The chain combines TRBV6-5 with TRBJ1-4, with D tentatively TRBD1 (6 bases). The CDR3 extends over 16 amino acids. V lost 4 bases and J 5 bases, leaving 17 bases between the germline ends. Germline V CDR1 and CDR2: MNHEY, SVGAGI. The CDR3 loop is CASSSRPDRRNEKLFF. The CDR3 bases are TGTGCCAGCAGTTCTCGACCCGACAGGCGGAATGAAAAACTGTTTTTT.

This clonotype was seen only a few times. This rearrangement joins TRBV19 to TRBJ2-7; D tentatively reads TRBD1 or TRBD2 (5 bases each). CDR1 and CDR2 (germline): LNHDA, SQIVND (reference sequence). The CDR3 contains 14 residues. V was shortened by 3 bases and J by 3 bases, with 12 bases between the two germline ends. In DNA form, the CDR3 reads TGTGCCAGTAGTATTCGGGACGGGATCTACGAGCAGTACTTC. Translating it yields CASSIRDGIYEQYF.